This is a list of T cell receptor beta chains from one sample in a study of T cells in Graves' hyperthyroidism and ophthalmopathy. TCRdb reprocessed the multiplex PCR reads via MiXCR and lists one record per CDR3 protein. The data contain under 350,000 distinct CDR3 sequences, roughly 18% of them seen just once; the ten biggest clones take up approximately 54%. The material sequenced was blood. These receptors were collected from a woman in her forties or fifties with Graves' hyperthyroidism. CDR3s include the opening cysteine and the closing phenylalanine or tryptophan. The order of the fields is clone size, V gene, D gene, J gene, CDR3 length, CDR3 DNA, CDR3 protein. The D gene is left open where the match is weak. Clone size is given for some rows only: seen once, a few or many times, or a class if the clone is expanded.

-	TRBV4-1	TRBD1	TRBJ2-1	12	TGCGCCAGCAGCCAGCAGGGGGTTGAGCAGTTCTTC	CASSQQGVEQFF
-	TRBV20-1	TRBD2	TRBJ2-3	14	TGCAGTGCTAGTTTAACACTAGCGGGAGGTACGCAGTATTTT	CSASLTLAGGTQYF
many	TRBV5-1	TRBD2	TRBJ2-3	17	TGCGCCAGCAGCTGGGCCCCGGGACTAGCGGGCCAGGATACGCAGTATTTT	CASSWAPGLAGQDTQYF
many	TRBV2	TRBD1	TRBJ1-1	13	TGTGCCAGCAGGGACCAGGGGGCCCCTGAAGCTTTCTTT	CASRDQGAPEAFF
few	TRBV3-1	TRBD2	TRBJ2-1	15	TGTGCCAGCAGCCTTGGGACTAGCGGGAGAATAGAGCAGTTCTTC	CASSLGTSGRIEQFF
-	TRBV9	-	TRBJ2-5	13	TGTGCCAGCAGCGTAGCCGGCCAAGAGACCCAGTACTTC	CASSVAGQETQYF
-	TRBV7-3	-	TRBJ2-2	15	TGTGCCAGCAGCGCCCAACCATCCATCTCCGGGGAGCTGTTTTTT	CASSAQPSISGELFF
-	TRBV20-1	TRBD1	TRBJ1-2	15	TGCAGTGCTCCCGCTCAGGGGGCGCCTAACTATGGCTACACCTTC	CSAPAQGAPNYGYTF
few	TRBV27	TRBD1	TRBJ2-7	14	TGTGCCAGCAGCCGGACAGGGACTTACTACGAGCAGTACTTC	CASSRTGTYYEQYF
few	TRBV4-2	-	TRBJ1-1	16	TGTGCCAGCAGCCAAGACGGTCCTACCATGAACACTGAAGCTTTCTTT	CASSQDGPTMNTEAFF
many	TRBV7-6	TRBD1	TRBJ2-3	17	TGTGCCAGCACCCCCGCTGACAGGGGGCCGGGCACAGATACGCAGTATTTT	CASTPADRGPGTDTQYF
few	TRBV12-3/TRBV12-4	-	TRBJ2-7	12	TGTGCCAGCAGAAACAACCACTACGAGCAGTACTTC	CASRNNHYEQYF
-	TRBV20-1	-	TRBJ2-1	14	TGCAGTGCTAGAGTGGGCTTGTCCTACAATGAGCAGTTCTTC	CSARVGLSYNEQFF
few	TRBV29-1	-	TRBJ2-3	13	TGCAGCGTTGACAGGGATAACACAGATACGCAGTATTTT	CSVDRDNTDTQYF
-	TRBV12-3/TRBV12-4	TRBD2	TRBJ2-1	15	TGTGCCAGCACCGTTGGACTAGCCTCATACAATGAGCAGTTCTTC	CASTVGLASYNEQFF
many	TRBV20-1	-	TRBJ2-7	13	TGCAGTGCTAGCGGTCAGGGGCTCTACGAGCAGTACTTC	CSASGQGLYEQYF
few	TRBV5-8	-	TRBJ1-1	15	TGTGCCAGCAGCTTGGCCAAGTGGGGGAGGAGTGAAGCTTTCTTT	CASSLAKWGRSEAFF
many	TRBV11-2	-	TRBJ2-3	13	TGTGCCAGCAGCTTAGGGTTCCCAGATACGCAGTATTTT	CASSLGFPDTQYF
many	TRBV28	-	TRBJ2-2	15	TGTGCCAGCAGTTTCCTAGCTGTCAACACCGGGGAGCTGTTTTTT	CASSFLAVNTGELFF
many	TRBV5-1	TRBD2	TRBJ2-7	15	TGCGCCAGCAGCTTCGGGACTAGCGGAACCTACGAGCAGTACTTC	CASSFGTSGTYEQYF
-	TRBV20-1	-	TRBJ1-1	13	TGCAGTGCTAGCGGGGGTGCGGCCACTGAAGCTTTCTTT	CSASGGAATEAFF
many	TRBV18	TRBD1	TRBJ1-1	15	TGTGCCAGCTCACCACCGAGGGGGCATGACACTGAAGCTTTCTTT	CASSPPRGHDTEAFF
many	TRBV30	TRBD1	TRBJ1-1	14	TGTGCCTGGAGTCCACAGGGGTACTTCACTGAAGCTTTCTTT	CAWSPQGYFTEAFF
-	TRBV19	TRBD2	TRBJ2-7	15	TGTGCCAGTAGTATAACTTCCGGGACTAGCGGCGAGCAGTACTTC	CASSITSGTSGEQYF